A selection of T cell receptor beta chains follows, all from one sample in a study of T cell repertoires in cytomegalovirus infection. The antigens of these receptors remain unknown. TCRdb processed the reads anew with MiXCR; each CDR3 protein has one entry. The table includes a few hundred thousand distinct CDR3 sequences, under 45% detected once. The sequencing used cultured PBMCs, collected from culture after CMV antigen stimulation. The source is a human donor in good health (CMV status not recorded). Some clones in this sample may be carry-over from other donors' samples. The CDR3 runs from the conserved cysteine through the conserved F or W. D genes are given only for firm matches. Size values are once, few and many counts, or a class for expanded clones, and some rows have none.

j_gene,abundance,v_gene,d_gene,CDR3aa,CDR3nt
TRBJ2-7,-,TRBV7-9,-,CASSPDRSYEQYF,TGTGCCAGCAGCCCCGACAGGTCCTACGAGCAGTACTTC
TRBJ1-2,-,TRBV27,-,CASSQGRRPNPNYGYTF,TGTGCCAGCAGTCAAGGACGGCGCCCAAATCCCAACTATGGCTACACCTTC
TRBJ1-4,-,TRBV7-2,-,CASSLAPYLSRAGMELFF,TGTGCCAGCAGCTTAGCCCCTTATTTATCCAGGGCCGGAATGGAACTGTTTTTT
TRBJ2-7,-,TRBV20-1,-,CSASRLESSYEQYF,TGCAGTGCCAGTCGACTAGAGAGCTCCTACGAGCAGTACTTC
TRBJ2-7,-,TRBV6-1,TRBD2,CASSELGTSVPYEQYF,TGTGCCAGCAGTGAATTAGGGACTAGCGTTCCCTACGAGCAGTACTTC
TRBJ2-2,few,TRBV7-2,-,CASSLQRGLSGELFF,TGTGCCAGCAGCTTACAAAGGGGCTTATCCGGGGAGCTGTTTTTT
TRBJ1-2,-,TRBV19,-,CASCGLGYGYTF,TGTGCCAGTTGCGGCTTAGGCTATGGCTACACCTTC
TRBJ2-7,-,TRBV2,-,CASSEVARREQYF,TGTGCCAGCAGTGAAGTCGCCCGGCGCGAGCAGTACTTC
TRBJ2-1,once,TRBV7-6,TRBD2,CASRKIAGGINEQFF,TGTGCCAGCAGGAAAATAGCGGGAGGAATAAATGAGCAGTTCTTC
TRBJ1-1,-,TRBV2,TRBD1,CASRTEGATEAFF,TGTGCCAGCAGGACAGAGGGGGCGACTGAAGCTTTCTTT
TRBJ2-3,few,TRBV12-3/TRBV12-4,-,CASSSIKAPADTQYF,TGTGCCAGCAGTTCAATTAAGGCCCCCGCAGATACGCAGTATTTT
TRBJ2-2,-,TRBV6-8,TRBD2,CASAGLRNTGELFF,TGTGCCAGCGCGGGACTACGAAACACCGGGGAGCTGTTTTTT
TRBJ2-1,-,TRBV5-1,-,CASSLDTGRNEQFF,TGCGCCAGCAGCTTGGACACAGGGAGAAATGAGCAGTTCTTC
TRBJ2-1,-,TRBV4-1,TRBD2,CASSQVAGLAGNNEQFF,TGCGCCAGCAGCCAAGTTGCCGGACTAGCGGGAAACAATGAGCAGTTCTTC
TRBJ1-1,-,TRBV7-2,-,CASRAGPNTEAFF,TGTGCCAGCAGAGCTGGGCCGAACACTGAAGCTTTCTTT
TRBJ2-1,-,TRBV5-4,TRBD2,CASSPVQRGTQVDNEQFF,TGTGCCAGCAGCCCCGTCCAGCGGGGAACACAGGTTGACAATGAGCAGTTCTTC
TRBJ2-5,-,TRBV11-2,-,CASSLGGGAWETQYF,TGTGCCAGCAGCTTAGGTGGGGGGGCCTGGGAGACCCAGTACTTC
TRBJ1-1,few,TRBV12-3/TRBV12-4,-,CASSLRGGMGTEAFF,TGTGCCAGCAGTTTACGAGGCGGGATGGGCACTGAAGCTTTCTTT
TRBJ1-2,-,TRBV12-3/TRBV12-4,-,CASKLGRTRGGYTF,TGTGCCAGCAAGCTGGGCAGGACCCGTGGTGGCTACACCTTC
TRBJ1-6,-,TRBV6-6,-,CASSRRPESSPLHF,TGTGCCAGCAGTCGACGGCCCGAGAGTTCACCCCTCCACTTT
TRBJ2-1,once,TRBV6-6,TRBD2,CASSREGGHNEQFF,TGTGCCAGCAGCCGGGAGGGAGGCCACAATGAGCAGTTCTTC
TRBJ2-3,-,TRBV27,TRBD2,CASSSYSGGAADTQYF,TGTGCCAGCAGTTCATATAGCGGGGGGGCGGCGGATACGCAGTATTTT
TRBJ1-1,many,TRBV7-2,TRBD1,CASSSYQGDTEAFF,TGTGCCAGCAGCTCTTATCAGGGGGACACTGAAGCTTTCTTT
TRBJ1-2,few,TRBV4-1,-,CASSQDMTNYGYTF,TGCGCCAGCAGCCAAGATATGACTAACTATGGCTACACCTTC
TRBJ2-1,-,TRBV5-4,TRBD1,CASSRDRDDEQFF,TGTGCCAGCAGCCGTGACAGGGACGATGAGCAGTTCTTC
TRBJ2-5,-,TRBV7-2,TRBD2,CASSLNRGSGSSGAETQYF,TGTGCCAGCAGCTTAAACCGTGGTAGCGGGAGCTCGGGGGCGGAGACCCAGTACTTC
TRBJ2-5,-,TRBV7-2,TRBD1,CASSSLDRARPETQYF,TGTGCCAGCAGCTCCTTGGACAGGGCACGTCCAGAGACCCAGTACTTC
TRBJ2-4,-,TRBV27,TRBD2,CASSFSGGGKNIQYF,TGTGCCAGCAGTTTTTCGGGGGGAGGCAAAAACATTCAGTACTTC
TRBJ1-2,once,TRBV2,TRBD1,CASSERGQGPVYGYTF,TGTGCCAGCAGTGAGAGAGGACAGGGGCCGGTCTATGGCTACACCTTC
TRBJ2-3,once,TRBV12-3/TRBV12-4,TRBD2,CASSRSGRSTDTQYF,TGTGCCAGCAGTCGAAGCGGGAGGAGCACAGATACGCAGTATTTT
TRBJ2-7,-,TRBV4-1,TRBD2,CASSRGLAGGRAYEQYF,TGCGCCAGCAGCCGGGGACTAGCGGGGGGGCGAGCCTACGAGCAGTACTTC
TRBJ2-1,-,TRBV6-2/TRBV6-3,-,CASSRTPRGKFF,TGTGCCAGCAGCCGGACCCCACGGGGAAAGTTCTTC
TRBJ2-7,few,TRBV28,-,CASSSTGPYEQYF,TGTGCCAGCAGTTCCACAGGGCCCTACGAGCAGTACTTC
TRBJ1-1,-,TRBV12-5,-,CASGLGETEAFF,TGTGCTAGTGGCCTGGGGGAGACTGAAGCTTTCTTT
TRBJ2-2,few,TRBV24-1,-,CATSGGTGELFF,TGTGCCACCAGTGGAGGGACCGGGGAGCTGTTTTTT
TRBJ2-3,few,TRBV7-2,TRBD2,CASSPLSGGRTDTQYF,TGTGCCAGCAGCCCCCTCTCGGGGGGGCGCACAGATACGCAGTATTTT
TRBJ2-3,-,TRBV20-1,TRBD2,CSALSLGLAGDTQYF,TGCAGTGCCCTAAGTCTGGGACTAGCGGGAGATACGCAGTATTTT
TRBJ1-6,few,TRBV12-3/TRBV12-4,TRBD1,CASRPPGTEGYPLHF,TGTGCCAGCCGCCCGCCCGGGACAGAGGGGTACCCCCTCCACTTT
TRBJ2-1,-,TRBV7-9,TRBD2,CASSLLTSGANEQFF,TGTGCCAGCAGCTTATTGACTAGCGGGGCTAATGAGCAGTTCTTC
TRBJ2-5,-,TRBV6-5,TRBD1,CASSYSGGQGITQYF,TGTGCCAGCAGTTACTCGGGGGGACAGGGGATAACCCAGTACTTC
TRBJ2-7,-,TRBV5-1,-,CASSLEGFDEQYF,TGCGCCAGCAGCTTGGAGGGTTTCGACGAGCAGTACTTC
TRBJ2-5,-,TRBV7-6,TRBD1,CAGGRGYQETQYF,TGTGCTGGCGGCAGGGGGTACCAAGAGACCCAGTACTTC